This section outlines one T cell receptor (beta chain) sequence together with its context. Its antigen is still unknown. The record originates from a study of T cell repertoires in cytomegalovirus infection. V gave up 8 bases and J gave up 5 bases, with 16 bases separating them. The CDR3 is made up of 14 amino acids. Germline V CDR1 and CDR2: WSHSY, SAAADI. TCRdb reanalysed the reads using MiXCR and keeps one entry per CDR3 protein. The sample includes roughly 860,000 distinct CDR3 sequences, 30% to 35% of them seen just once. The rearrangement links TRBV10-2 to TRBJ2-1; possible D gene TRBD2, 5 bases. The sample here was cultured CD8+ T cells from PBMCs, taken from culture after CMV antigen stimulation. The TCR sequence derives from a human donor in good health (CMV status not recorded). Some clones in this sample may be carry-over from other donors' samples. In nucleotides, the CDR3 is TGCGCCAGCGAAGGGAGACAAACTAACAATGAGCAGTTCTTC. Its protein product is CASEGRQTNNEQFF.